The entry below gives a single T cell receptor beta chain sequence along with its context. This specimen belongs to a study of blood T cell repertoires in COVID-19. Study details: Donors in the United States, Italy and Spain gave samples during acute or convalescent COVID-19.

As processed by the authors: Using reference gene primer amplification, nucleated cell counts were estimated. Produced via immunoSEQ multiplex PCR; TCRdb's table is partial and in-frame only. V, J and clone size reflect that table, while D and trimming were determined from the DNA. Of around 120,000 clones listed, 90% were seen once; the top ten hold under 4.5%. The germline CDR1 and CDR2 sequences are SGHRS and YFSETQ. V was cut by 0 bases and J by 3 bases, with 19 bases left in between. The CDR3 is 18 amino acids. The sequenced sample was peripheral blood. The chain combines TRBV5-1 with TRBJ2-1; TRBD2 might be the D (5 bases). The clonotype originates from a woman aged 55-75 years with COVID-19, enrolled during active disease. CDR3 bases: TGCGCCAGCAGCTTGGTTTTTATGAGGGCCACCTTCTACAATGAGCAGTTCTTC. It specifies CASSLVFMRATFYNEQFF.